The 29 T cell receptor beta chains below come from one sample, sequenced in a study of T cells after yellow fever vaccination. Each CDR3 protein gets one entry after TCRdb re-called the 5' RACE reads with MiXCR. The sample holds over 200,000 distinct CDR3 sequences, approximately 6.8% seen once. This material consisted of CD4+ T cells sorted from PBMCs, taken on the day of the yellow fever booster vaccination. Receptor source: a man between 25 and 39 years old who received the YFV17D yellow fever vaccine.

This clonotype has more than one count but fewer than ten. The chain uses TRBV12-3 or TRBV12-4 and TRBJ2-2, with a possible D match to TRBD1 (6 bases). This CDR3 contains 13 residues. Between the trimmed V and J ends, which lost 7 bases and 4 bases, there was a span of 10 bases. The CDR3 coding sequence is TGTGCCAGCACCCAGGACAGCACCGGGGAGCTGTTTTTT. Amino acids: CASTQDSTGELFF.

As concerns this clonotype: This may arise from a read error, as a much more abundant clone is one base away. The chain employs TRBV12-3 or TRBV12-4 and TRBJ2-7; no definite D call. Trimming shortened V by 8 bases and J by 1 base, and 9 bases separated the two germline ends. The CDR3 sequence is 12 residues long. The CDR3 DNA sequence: TGTGCCAGCCTAAATGGGTCCTACGAGCAGTACTTC. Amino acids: CASLNGSYEQYF.

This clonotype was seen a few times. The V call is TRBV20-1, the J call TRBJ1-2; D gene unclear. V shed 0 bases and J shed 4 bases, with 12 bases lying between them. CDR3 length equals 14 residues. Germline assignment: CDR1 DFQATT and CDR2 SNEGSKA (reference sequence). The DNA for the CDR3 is TGCAGTGCTAGAGATTATGCCCAGTCCTATGGCTACACCTTC. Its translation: CSARDYAQSYGYTF.

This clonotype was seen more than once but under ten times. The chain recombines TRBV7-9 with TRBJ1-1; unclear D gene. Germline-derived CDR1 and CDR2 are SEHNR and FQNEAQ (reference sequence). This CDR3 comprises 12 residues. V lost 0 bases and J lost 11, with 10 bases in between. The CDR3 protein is CASSLALHDAFF. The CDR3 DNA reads TGTGCCAGCAGCTTAGCCCTACACGATGCTTTCTTT.

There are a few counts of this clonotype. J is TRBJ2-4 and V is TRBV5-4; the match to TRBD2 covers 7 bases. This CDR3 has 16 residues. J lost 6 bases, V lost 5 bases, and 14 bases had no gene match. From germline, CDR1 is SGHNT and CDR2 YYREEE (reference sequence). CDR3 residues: CASSLAATGRRNIQYF. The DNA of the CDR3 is TGTGCCAGCAGTCTAGCGGCTACCGGGAGGAGAAACATTCAGTACTTC.

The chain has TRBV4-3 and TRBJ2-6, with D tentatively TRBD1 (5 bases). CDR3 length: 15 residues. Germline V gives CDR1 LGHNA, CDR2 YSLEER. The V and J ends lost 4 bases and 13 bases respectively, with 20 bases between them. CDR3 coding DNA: TGCGCCAGCAGCCCAAAAGGGGCAGGTGCAGGGGTCCTGACTTTC. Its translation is CASSPKGAGAGVLTF.

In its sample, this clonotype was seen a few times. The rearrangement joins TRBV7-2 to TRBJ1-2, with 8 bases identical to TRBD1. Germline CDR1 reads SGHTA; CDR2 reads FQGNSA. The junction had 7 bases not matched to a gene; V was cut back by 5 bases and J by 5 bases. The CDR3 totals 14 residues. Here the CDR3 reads CASSPTGGSYGYTF. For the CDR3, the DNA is TGTGCCAGCAGCCCAACAGGGGGTAGTTATGGCTACACCTTC.

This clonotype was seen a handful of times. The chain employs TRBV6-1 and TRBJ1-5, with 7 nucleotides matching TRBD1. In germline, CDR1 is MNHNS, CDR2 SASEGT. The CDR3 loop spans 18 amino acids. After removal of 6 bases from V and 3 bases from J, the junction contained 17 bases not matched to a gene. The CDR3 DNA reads TGTGCCAGCAGGGAGGGCCTGGCCGGGACAGCTTACAATCAGCCCCAGCATTTT. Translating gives CASREGLAGTAYNQPQHF.

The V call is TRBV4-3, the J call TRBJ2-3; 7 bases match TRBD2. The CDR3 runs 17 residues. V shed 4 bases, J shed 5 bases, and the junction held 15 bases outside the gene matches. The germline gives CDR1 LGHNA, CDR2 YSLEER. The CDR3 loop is CASSPSGRRGVLDTQYF. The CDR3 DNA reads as TGCGCCAGCAGCCCCTCGGGTCGCCGGGGGGTATTAGATACGCAGTATTTT.

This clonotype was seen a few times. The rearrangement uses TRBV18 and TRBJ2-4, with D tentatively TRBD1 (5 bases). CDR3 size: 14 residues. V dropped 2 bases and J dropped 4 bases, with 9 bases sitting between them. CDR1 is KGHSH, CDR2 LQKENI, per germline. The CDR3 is CASSPVSGKNIQYF. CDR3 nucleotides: TGTGCCAGCTCACCAGTATCAGGGAAAAACATTCAGTACTTC.

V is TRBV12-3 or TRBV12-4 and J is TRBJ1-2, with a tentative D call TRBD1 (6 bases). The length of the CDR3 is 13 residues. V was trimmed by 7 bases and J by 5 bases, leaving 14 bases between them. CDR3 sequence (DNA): TGTGCCAGCACCCGGGGGGCCAGTTATGGCTACACCTTC. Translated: CASTRGASYGYTF.

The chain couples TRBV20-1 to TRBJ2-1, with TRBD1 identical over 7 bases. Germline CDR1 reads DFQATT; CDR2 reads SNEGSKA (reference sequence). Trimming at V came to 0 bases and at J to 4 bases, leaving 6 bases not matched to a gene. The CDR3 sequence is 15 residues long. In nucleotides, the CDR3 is TGCAGTGCTAGAGATCTACAGGGGTCGTACAATGAGCAGTTCTTC. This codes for CSARDLQGSYNEQFF.

CDR3 protein: CASRGQGPEAFF. The CDR3 DNA reads as TGTGCCAGTAGGGGACAGGGTCCTGAAGCTTTCTTT. The genes are TRBV19 and TRBJ1-1, with TRBD1 matching over 9 bases. The germline CDR1 and CDR2 sequences are LNHDA and SQIVND (reference sequence). V shed 6 bases and J 6 bases; nucleotides not matched to a gene: 2. This CDR3 comprises 12 residues.

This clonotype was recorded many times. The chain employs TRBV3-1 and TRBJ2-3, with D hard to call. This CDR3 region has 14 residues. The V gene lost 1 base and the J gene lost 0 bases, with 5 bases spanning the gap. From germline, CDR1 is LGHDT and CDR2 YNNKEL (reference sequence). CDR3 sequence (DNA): TGTGCCAGCAGCCAAGTTCCTAGCACAGATACGCAGTATTTT. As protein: CASSQVPSTDTQYF.

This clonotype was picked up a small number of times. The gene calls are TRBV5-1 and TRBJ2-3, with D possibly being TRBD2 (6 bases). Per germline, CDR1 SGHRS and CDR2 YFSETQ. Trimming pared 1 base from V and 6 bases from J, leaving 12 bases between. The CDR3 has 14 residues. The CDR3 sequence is CASSLLLAGDTQYF. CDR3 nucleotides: TGCGCCAGCAGCTTGTTACTAGCCGGCGATACGCAGTATTTT.

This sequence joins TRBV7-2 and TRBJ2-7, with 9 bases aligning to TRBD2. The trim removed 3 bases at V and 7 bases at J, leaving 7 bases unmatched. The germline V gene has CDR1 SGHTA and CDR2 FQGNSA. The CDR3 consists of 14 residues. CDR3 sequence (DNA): TGTGCCAGCAGCTTGGCGGGAGGGGGGGGAGAGCAGTACTTC. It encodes CASSLAGGGGEQYF.

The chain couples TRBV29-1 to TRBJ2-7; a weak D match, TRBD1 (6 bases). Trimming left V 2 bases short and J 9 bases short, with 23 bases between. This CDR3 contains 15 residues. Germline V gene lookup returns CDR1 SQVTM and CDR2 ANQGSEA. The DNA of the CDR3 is TGCAGCGTTGAAAAGGTCCTAGGGGGATACTTCTTGCAGTACTTC. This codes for CSVEKVLGGYFLQYF.

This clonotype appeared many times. CDR3 amino acids: CASSHFRGGRHTGELFF. In DNA, the CDR3 is TGTGCCAGCAGCCACTTTAGGGGCGGGAGGCACACCGGGGAGCTGTTTTTT. The chain carries TRBV3-1 and TRBJ2-2; 8 nucleotides agree with TRBD2. The germline V gene has CDR1 LGHDT and CDR2 YNNKEL (reference sequence). CDR3 size: 17 residues. Germline trimming cut 3 bases from V and 3 bases from J; bases unmatched to any gene: 9. Full variable domain (rest looked up from reference TRBV3-1 and TRBJ2-2): DTAVSQTPKYLVTQMGNDKSIKCEQNLGHDTMYWYKQDSKKFLKIMFSYNNKELIINETVPNRFSPKSPDKAHLNLHINSLELGDSAVYFCASSHFRGGRHTGELFFGEGSRLTVL.

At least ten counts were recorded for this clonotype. CDR3 sequence (DNA): TGCGCCAGCAGCTTGGATATGGGAGGGCCTGGTAGTGAGCAGTTCTTC. It specifies CASSLDMGGPGSEQFF. The chain links TRBV5-1 to TRBJ2-1; 7 nucleotides line up with TRBD2. Germline V gives CDR1 SGHRS, CDR2 YFSETQ. The CDR3 length is 16 residues. With 0 bases clipped from V and 9 bases from J, the junction kept 12 bases outside the gene matches.

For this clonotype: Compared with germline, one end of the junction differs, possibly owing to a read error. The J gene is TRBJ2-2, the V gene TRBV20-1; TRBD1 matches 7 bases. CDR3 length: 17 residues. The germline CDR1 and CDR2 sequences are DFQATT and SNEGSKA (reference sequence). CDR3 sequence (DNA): TGCTGTGCTAGAGATCCCTCCTGGACAGGTGGCACCGGGGAGCTGTTTTTT. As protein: CCARDPSWTGGTGELFF.

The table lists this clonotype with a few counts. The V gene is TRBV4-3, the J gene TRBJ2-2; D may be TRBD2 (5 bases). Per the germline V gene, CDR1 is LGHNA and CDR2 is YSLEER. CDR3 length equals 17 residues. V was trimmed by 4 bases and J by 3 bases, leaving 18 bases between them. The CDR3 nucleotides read TGCGCCAGCAGCCGCCCTCGGGGTGCCCGCGACACCGGGGAGCTGTTTTTT. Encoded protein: CASSRPRGARDTGELFF.

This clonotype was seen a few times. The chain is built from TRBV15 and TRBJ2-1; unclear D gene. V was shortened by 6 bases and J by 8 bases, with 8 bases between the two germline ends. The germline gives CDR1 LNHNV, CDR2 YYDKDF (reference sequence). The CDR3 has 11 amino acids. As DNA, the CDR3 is TGTGCCACCAGTCGGCACTATGAGCAGTTCTTC. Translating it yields CATSRHYEQFF. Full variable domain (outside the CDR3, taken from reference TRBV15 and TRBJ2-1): DAMVIQNPRYQVTQFGKPVTLSCSQTLNHNVMYWYQQKSSQAPKLLFHYYDKDFNNEADTPDNFQSRRPNTSFCFLDIRSPGLGDTAMYLCATSRHYEQFFGPGTRLTVL.

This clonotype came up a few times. The CDR3: CASSQEGGSPRETQYF. Here the CDR3 DNA reads TGCGCCAGCAGCCAAGAGGGCGGGTCCCCTCGGGAGACCCAGTACTTC. The V call is TRBV4-3, the J call TRBJ2-5; a possible D gene is TRBD2 (5 bases). The germline V and J ends were trimmed by 0 bases and 5 bases, with 16 bases remaining between them. Germline CDR1 is LGHNA and CDR2 is YSLEER. The CDR3 runs to 16 residues.

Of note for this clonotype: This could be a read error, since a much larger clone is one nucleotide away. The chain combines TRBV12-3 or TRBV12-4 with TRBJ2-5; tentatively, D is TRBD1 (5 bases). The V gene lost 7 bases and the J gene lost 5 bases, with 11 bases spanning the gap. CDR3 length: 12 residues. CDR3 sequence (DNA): TGTGCCAGCACTCCCAGGGTGGAGACCCAGTACTTC. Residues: CASTPRVETQYF.

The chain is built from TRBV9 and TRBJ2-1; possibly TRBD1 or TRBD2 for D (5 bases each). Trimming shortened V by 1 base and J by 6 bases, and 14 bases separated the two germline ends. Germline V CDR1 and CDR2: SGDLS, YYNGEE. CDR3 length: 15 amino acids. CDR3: CASSVTGTTRNEQFF. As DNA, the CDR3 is TGTGCCAGCAGCGTAACCGGGACCACTCGCAATGAGCAGTTCTTC.

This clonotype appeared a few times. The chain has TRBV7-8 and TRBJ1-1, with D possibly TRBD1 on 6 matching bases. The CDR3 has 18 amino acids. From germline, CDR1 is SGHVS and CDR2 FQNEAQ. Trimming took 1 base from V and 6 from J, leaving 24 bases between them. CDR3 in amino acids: CASSLEVGLGGGIPEAFF. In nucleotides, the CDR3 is TGTGCCAGCAGCTTAGAGGTCGGGCTTGGGGGCGGTATTCCTGAAGCTTTCTTT.

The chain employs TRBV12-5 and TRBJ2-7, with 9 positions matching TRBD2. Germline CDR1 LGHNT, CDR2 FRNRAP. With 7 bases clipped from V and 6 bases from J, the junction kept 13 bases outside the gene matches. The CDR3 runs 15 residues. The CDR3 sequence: CASAQAGGKLGEQYF. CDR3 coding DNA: TGTGCTAGTGCCCAAGCGGGGGGCAAATTGGGCGAGCAGTACTTC.

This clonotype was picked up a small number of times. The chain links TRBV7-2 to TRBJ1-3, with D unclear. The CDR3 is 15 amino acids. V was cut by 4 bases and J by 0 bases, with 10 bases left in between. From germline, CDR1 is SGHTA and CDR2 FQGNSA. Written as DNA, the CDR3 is TGTGCCAGCAGCTCAAAAGGGAGCTCTGGAAACACCATATATTTT. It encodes CASSSKGSSGNTIYF.

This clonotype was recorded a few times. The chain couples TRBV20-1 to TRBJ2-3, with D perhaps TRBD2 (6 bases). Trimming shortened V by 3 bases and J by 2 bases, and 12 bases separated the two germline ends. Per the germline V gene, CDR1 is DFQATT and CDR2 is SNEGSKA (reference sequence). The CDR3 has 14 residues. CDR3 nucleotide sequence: TGCAGTGCTAGTGGAGGGGCGGCCACAGATACGCAGTATTTT. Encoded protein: CSASGGAATDTQYF.